Below, 23 T cell receptor beta chains from the same sample are listed, as sequenced in a study of T-cell memory formation after mild COVID-19. TCRdb reanalysed the 5' RACE reads using MiXCR and keeps one entry per CDR3 protein. The repertoire includes hundreds of thousands of distinct CDR3 sequences, over 7% of them detected once, and roughly 22% sits in the top ten. Sequencing was done on a sample of PBMCs or a T cell subset sorted from them (not recorded which). These receptors were collected from a man in his late teens or twenties who had mild COVID-19 (a few samples of this study predate the infection). Cell type and time point are not known.

This clonotype was detected many times. The V call is TRBV7-3, the J call TRBJ2-3; 7 bases are shared with TRBD2. This CDR3 has 12 residues. J gave up 1 base and V 8 bases, and 0 bases lay outside the gene matches. Germline loops: CDR1 SGHTA, CDR2 FQGTGA. CDR3 sequence reads: CASGGGTDTQYF. The CDR3 DNA sequence: TGTGCCAGCGGGGGGGGCACAGATACGCAGTATTTT.

V and J are TRBV11-1 and TRBJ1-4; D is perhaps TRBD1 (5 bases). The V and J ends lost 3 bases and 7 bases respectively, with 12 bases between them. Germline V lookup: CDR1 SGHAT, CDR2 FQDESV (reference sequence). This CDR3 region has 14 residues. The DNA for the CDR3 is TGTGCCAGCAGCTTCACGGACAAGGGTGAAAAACTGTTTTTT. This encodes CASSFTDKGEKLFF. The full variable domain, in which reference TRBV11-1 and TRBJ1-4 provide the parts outside the CDR3, is EAEVAQSPRYKITEKSQAVAFWCDPISGHATLYWYRQILGQGPELLVQFQDESVVDDSQLPKDRFSAERLKGVDSTLKIQPAELGDSAMYLCASSFTDKGEKLFFGSGTQLSVL.

In this sample, this clonotype turned up many times. The CDR3 bases are TGCGCCAGCAGCTTATCGGCAGCCGTTCATGGTCAGCCCCAGCATTTT. Its translation is CASSLSAAVHGQPQHF. This sequence joins TRBV5-1 and TRBJ1-5; no clear D gene. Germline CDR1 SGHRS, CDR2 YFSETQ. V lost 2 bases and J 6 bases, leaving 18 bases between the germline ends. CDR3 length equals 16 residues. The complete variable domain, with remaining parts taken from reference TRBV5-1 and TRBJ1-5, reads KAGVTQTPRYLIKTRGQQVTLSCSPISGHRSVSWYQQTPGQGLQFLFEYFSETQRNKGNFPGRFSGRQFSNSRSEMNVSTLELGDSALYLCASSLSAAVHGQPQHFGDGTRLSIL.

In its sample, this clonotype was seen a few times. The chain combines TRBV11-2 with TRBJ1-1, with D perhaps matching TRBD1 (6 bases). Germline V gene data show CDR1 as SGHAT and CDR2 as FQNNGV. Trimming left V 5 bases short and J 0 bases short, with 13 bases between. The CDR3 is 15 amino acids. CDR3 amino acids: CASSARTAMNTEAFF. CDR3 nucleotide sequence: TGTGCCAGCAGCGCACGGACAGCAATGAACACTGAAGCTTTCTTT.

The chain combines TRBV6-6 with TRBJ2-7, with TRBD1 as a possible D gene (6 bases). Trimming left V 8 bases short and J 0 bases short, with 20 bases between. The CDR3 loop spans 16 amino acids. Germline loops: CDR1 MNHNY, CDR2 SVGAGI (reference sequence). CDR3 loop: CASCRPTGSYSYEQYF. CDR3 nucleotide sequence: TGTGCCAGCTGCCGACCCACAGGGAGCTACTCCTACGAGCAGTACTTC.

This clonotype was detected only a few times. V and J are TRBV5-1 and TRBJ1-1; TRBD1 matches at 7 bases. The germline V gene has CDR1 SGHRS and CDR2 YFSETQ. V lost 7 bases to trimming and J lost 2 bases; unmatched junction nucleotides: 8. The CDR3 length is 14 residues. The CDR3 region is CASHLGQTNTEAFF. As DNA, the CDR3 is TGCGCCAGCCACTTGGGACAGACAAACACTGAAGCTTTCTTT.

In its sample, this clonotype was seen a few times. The chain employs TRBV12-3 or TRBV12-4 and TRBJ2-6; D is possibly TRBD1 (6 bases). The length of the CDR3 is 17 residues. V lost 5 bases and J lost 0, with 14 bases in between. The CDR3 sequence is CASSPGTFLSGANVLTF. The CDR3 DNA sequence: TGTGCCAGCAGTCCGGGGACATTCCTCTCTGGGGCCAACGTCCTGACTTTC.

The chain uses TRBV12-3 or TRBV12-4 and TRBJ2-3, with 9 bases aligning to TRBD2. V lost 2 bases to trimming and J lost 6 bases; unmatched junction nucleotides: 9. This CDR3 comprises 16 residues. The CDR3 DNA is TGTGCCAGCAGTTTACTTAGCGGGGGAGGAGCGGATACGCAGTATTTT. This codes for CASSLLSGGGADTQYF.

The V gene is TRBV4-1, the J gene TRBJ1-1; D ambiguous. V shed 2 bases and J shed 1 base, with 14 bases lying between them. This CDR3 has 16 amino acids. From germline, CDR1 is MGHRA and CDR2 YSYEKL. This CDR3 reads CASSQLPRETNTEAFF. The CDR3 coding sequence is TGCGCCAGCAGCCAACTTCCGCGAGAGACGAACACTGAAGCTTTCTTT.

This clonotype has a count of ten or more. The chain couples TRBV12-3 or TRBV12-4 to TRBJ2-1, with D possibly called TRBD1 or TRBD2 (5 bases each). The CDR3 is made up of 17 amino acids. The V and J ends lost 0 bases and 7 bases respectively, with 19 bases between them. The CDR3 reads CASSLAAGRVGGNEQFF. CDR3 sequence (DNA): TGTGCCAGCAGTTTAGCCGCGGGCAGGGTAGGCGGTAATGAGCAGTTCTTC.

This clonotype has a count of ten or more. The J gene is TRBJ1-3, the V gene TRBV4-3, with a weak D call TRBD1 (6 bases). This CDR3 has 16 residues. Trimming stripped 0 bases from V and 2 bases from J, with 11 bases between. CDR1 and CDR2 (germline): LGHNA, YSLEER. The CDR3 DNA reads as TGCGCCAGCAGCCAAGAGTTTTCAGGGGCTGGAAACACCATATATTTT. Protein: CASSQEFSGAGNTIYF.

This clonotype was counted a few times. V gene TRBV25-1 combines with J gene TRBJ1-3, with 8 bases aligning to TRBD1. The CDR3 is 15 residues long. V shed 4 bases, J shed 4 bases, and the junction held 6 bases outside the gene matches. In germline, CDR1 is MGHDK, CDR2 SYGVNS. The CDR3 sequence is CASSASRTGGNTIYF. The CDR3 DNA is TGTGCCAGCAGTGCCTCTCGGACAGGGGGAAACACCATATATTTT.

The chain is built from TRBV25-1 and TRBJ1-2; D unclear. Trimming removed 3 bases from V and 8 bases from J, with 10 bases in between. The CDR3 runs 12 residues. Germline V gives CDR1 MGHDK, CDR2 SYGVNS. The CDR3 is CASSDPGRGYTF. The CDR3 DNA follows: TGTGCCAGCAGTGATCCGGGGAGGGGCTACACCTTC.

In this sample, this clonotype turned up many times. The V and J genes are TRBV5-1 and TRBJ1-5; D remains ambiguous. The CDR3 is 17 residues long. Germline V gene sequence: CDR1 SGHRS, CDR2 YFSETQ. V was pared by 3 bases and J by 9 bases, with 25 bases between. CDR3 in DNA: TGCGCCAGCAGCTACGTTCTGTCCGTCCCTCCTAGACGGCCCCAGCATTTT. Its translation: CASSYVLSVPPRRPQHF.

This clonotype has ten or more counts. The chain links TRBV4-2 to TRBJ2-7; 8 nucleotides line up with TRBD2. The CDR3 is 15 residues long. CDR1 LGHNA and CDR2 YNFKEQ come from the germline V gene. The ends lost 0 bases at V and 4 bases at J; junction bases unmatched: 5. The CDR3 nucleotides read TGTGCCAGCAGCCAAGACGCCGCGGGGGGATACGAGCAGTACTTC. Translation: CASSQDAAGGYEQYF.

This clonotype turned up a few times. The chain has TRBV6-6 and TRBJ1-2; 8 bases are a match to TRBD1. The CDR3 spans 16 residues. Losses at the gene ends were 6 bases for V and 4 bases for J; bases not matched to a gene: 13. Germline lookup yields CDR1 MNHNY and CDR2 SVGAGI (reference sequence). This chain's CDR3 is CASSRRDRLAFYGYTF. The CDR3 DNA reads TGTGCCAGCAGCCGACGGGACAGGCTGGCCTTCTATGGCTACACCTTC.

This clonotype was recorded a few times. The rearrangement joins TRBV29-1 to TRBJ2-5; unclear D gene. Germline CDR1 and CDR2: SQVTM and ANQGSEA. The V end was cut by 2 bases, the J end by 1 base, with 5 bases between. This CDR3 has 12 residues. DNA of the CDR3: TGCAGCGTTGAAAATCCCCAAGAGACCCAGTACTTC. It yields the protein CSVENPQETQYF.

The V call is TRBV7-6, the J call TRBJ2-1, with 9 bases lining up with TRBD2. Germline V CDR1 and CDR2: SGHVS, FNYEAQ. The CDR3 length is 15 residues. J was trimmed by 4 bases and V by 5 bases; bases with no gene match: 6. DNA for the CDR3: TGTGCCAGCAGCCATAGACTAGCGGTTTACAATGAGCAGTTCTTC. Protein product: CASSHRLAVYNEQFF.

This chain uses TRBV7-9 with TRBJ2-1, with D tentatively TRBD2 (6 bases). Trimming took 4 bases from V and 2 from J, leaving 15 bases between them. The germline CDR1 and CDR2 sequences are SEHNR and FQNEAQ (reference sequence). This CDR3 has 16 residues. The CDR3 DNA reads as TGTGCCAGCAGCTCGGAGGGGACTCCTACCTACAATGAGCAGTTCTTC. Translating it yields CASSSEGTPTYNEQFF.

This clonotype was seen only a few times. The chain combines TRBV9 with TRBJ2-5; 12 bases are shared with TRBD2. The CDR3 extends over 17 amino acids. V gave up 0 bases and J gave up 2 bases; unmatched junction bases: 5. Germline V gene sequence: CDR1 SGDLS, CDR2 YYNGEE. The CDR3 region is CASSVGRTSGNQETQYF. CDR3 coding DNA: TGTGCCAGCAGCGTAGGCAGGACTAGCGGGAATCAAGAGACCCAGTACTTC.

This chain joins TRBV24-1 and TRBJ1-4; D not resolved. Trimming removed 5 bases from V and 7 bases from J, with 4 bases in between. Germline V gene sequence: CDR1 KGHDR, CDR2 SFDVKD. The CDR3 has 11 residues. DNA of the CDR3: TGTGCCACCAGTGGGGGTGAAAAACTGTTTTTT. It encodes CATSGGEKLFF.

This clonotype was counted many times. The gene calls are TRBV12-3 or TRBV12-4 and TRBJ1-6, with unresolved D. With 5 bases removed from V and 7 bases from J, the gap between germline ends came to 6 bases. The CDR3 spans 12 residues. The CDR3 region is CASSPRNSPLHF. The CDR3, as DNA: TGTGCCAGCAGTCCGAGGAATTCACCCCTCCACTTT.

As concerns this clonotype: One junction end does not reproduce the germline sequence, and a read error may be involved. This chain uses TRBV5-5 with TRBJ1-2; possible D gene TRBD1, 6 bases. The CDR3 extends over 15 amino acids. Germline values: CDR1 SGHKS, CDR2 YYEKEE (reference sequence). CDR3 bases: TGTGCCGGCAGCCCCATGGACAGAAAAGGACGTGGCTACACCTTC. Its protein product is CAGSPMDRKGRGYTF.